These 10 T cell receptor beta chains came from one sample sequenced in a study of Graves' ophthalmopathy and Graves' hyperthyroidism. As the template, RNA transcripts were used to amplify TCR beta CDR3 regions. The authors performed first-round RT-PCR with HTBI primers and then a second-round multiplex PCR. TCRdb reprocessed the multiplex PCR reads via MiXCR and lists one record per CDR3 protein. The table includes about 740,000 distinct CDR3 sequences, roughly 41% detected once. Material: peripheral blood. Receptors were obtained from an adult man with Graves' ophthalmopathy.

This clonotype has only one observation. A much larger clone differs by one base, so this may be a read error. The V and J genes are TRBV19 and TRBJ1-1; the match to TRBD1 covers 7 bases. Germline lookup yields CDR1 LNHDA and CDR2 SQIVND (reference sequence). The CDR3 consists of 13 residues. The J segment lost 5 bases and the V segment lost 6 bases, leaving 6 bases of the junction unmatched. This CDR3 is CASSTGTETEAFF. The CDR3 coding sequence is TGTGCCAGTAGCACGGGGACAGAGACTGAAGCTTTCTTT.

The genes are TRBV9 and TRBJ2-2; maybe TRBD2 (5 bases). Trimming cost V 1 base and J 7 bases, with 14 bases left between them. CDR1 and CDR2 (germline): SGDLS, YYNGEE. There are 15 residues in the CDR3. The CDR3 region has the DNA TGTGCCAGCAGCGTATCCCCCGGGGTCGGCGGGGAGCTGTTTTTT. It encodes CASSVSPGVGGELFF.

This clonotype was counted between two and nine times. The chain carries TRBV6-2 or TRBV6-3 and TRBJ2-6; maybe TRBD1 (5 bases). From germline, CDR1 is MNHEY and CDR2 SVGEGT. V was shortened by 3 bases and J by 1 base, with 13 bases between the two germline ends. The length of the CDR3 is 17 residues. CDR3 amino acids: CASSYQQGGSGANVLTF. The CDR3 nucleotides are TGTGCCAGCAGTTATCAGCAGGGTGGGTCTGGGGCCAACGTCCTGACTTTC.

The CDR3 loop is CAISRTREETQYF. The CDR3 nucleotides read TGTGCCATCAGTAGGACTAGAGAAGAGACCCAGTACTTC. V is TRBV10-3 and J is TRBJ2-5; TRBD2 agrees at 7 bases. The CDR3 is made up of 13 amino acids. V shed 5 bases, J shed 3 bases, and the junction held 3 bases outside the gene matches. Germline values: CDR1 ENHRY, CDR2 SYGVKD.

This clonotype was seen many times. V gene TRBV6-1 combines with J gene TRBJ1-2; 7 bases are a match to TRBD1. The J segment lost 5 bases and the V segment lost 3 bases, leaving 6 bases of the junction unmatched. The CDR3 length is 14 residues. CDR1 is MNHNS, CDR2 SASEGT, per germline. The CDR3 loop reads CASSDRGTVYGYTF. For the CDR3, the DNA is TGTGCCAGCAGTGATCGAGGGACAGTATATGGCTACACCTTC.

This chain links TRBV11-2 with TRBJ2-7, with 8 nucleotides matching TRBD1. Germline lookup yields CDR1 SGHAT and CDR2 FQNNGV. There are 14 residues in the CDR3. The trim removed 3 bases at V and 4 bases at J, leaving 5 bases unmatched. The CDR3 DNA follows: TGTGCCAGCAGCTTCTTGCAGGGGGCTTACGAGCAGTACTTC. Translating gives CASSFLQGAYEQYF.

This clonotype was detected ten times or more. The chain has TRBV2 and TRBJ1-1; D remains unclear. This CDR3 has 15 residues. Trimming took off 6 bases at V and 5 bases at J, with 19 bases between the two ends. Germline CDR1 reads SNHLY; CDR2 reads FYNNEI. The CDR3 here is CASRNPSTAQTEAFF. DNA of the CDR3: TGTGCCAGCAGGAATCCAAGCACCGCCCAAACTGAAGCTTTCTTT.

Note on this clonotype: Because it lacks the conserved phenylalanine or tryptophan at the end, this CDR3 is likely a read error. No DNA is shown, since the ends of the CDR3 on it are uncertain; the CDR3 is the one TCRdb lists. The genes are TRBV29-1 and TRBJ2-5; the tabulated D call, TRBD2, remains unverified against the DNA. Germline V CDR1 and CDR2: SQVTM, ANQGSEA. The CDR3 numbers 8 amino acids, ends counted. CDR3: CSVVRDGL.

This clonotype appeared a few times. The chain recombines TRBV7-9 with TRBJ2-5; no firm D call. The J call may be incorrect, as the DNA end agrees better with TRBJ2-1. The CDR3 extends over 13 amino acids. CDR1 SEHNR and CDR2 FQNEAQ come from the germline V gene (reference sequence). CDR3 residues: CASSLTVYNEQFF. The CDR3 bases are TGTGCCAGCAGCTTGACGGTGTACAATGAGCAGTTCTTC.

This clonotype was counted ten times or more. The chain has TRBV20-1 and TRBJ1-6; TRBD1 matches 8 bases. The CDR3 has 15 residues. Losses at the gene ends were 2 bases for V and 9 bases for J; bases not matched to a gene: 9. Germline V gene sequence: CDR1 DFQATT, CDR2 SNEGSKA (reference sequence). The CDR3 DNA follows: TGCAGTGCTAGATCCTCAACAGGGGGGTCTTCACCCCTCCACTTT. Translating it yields CSARSSTGGSSPLHF.